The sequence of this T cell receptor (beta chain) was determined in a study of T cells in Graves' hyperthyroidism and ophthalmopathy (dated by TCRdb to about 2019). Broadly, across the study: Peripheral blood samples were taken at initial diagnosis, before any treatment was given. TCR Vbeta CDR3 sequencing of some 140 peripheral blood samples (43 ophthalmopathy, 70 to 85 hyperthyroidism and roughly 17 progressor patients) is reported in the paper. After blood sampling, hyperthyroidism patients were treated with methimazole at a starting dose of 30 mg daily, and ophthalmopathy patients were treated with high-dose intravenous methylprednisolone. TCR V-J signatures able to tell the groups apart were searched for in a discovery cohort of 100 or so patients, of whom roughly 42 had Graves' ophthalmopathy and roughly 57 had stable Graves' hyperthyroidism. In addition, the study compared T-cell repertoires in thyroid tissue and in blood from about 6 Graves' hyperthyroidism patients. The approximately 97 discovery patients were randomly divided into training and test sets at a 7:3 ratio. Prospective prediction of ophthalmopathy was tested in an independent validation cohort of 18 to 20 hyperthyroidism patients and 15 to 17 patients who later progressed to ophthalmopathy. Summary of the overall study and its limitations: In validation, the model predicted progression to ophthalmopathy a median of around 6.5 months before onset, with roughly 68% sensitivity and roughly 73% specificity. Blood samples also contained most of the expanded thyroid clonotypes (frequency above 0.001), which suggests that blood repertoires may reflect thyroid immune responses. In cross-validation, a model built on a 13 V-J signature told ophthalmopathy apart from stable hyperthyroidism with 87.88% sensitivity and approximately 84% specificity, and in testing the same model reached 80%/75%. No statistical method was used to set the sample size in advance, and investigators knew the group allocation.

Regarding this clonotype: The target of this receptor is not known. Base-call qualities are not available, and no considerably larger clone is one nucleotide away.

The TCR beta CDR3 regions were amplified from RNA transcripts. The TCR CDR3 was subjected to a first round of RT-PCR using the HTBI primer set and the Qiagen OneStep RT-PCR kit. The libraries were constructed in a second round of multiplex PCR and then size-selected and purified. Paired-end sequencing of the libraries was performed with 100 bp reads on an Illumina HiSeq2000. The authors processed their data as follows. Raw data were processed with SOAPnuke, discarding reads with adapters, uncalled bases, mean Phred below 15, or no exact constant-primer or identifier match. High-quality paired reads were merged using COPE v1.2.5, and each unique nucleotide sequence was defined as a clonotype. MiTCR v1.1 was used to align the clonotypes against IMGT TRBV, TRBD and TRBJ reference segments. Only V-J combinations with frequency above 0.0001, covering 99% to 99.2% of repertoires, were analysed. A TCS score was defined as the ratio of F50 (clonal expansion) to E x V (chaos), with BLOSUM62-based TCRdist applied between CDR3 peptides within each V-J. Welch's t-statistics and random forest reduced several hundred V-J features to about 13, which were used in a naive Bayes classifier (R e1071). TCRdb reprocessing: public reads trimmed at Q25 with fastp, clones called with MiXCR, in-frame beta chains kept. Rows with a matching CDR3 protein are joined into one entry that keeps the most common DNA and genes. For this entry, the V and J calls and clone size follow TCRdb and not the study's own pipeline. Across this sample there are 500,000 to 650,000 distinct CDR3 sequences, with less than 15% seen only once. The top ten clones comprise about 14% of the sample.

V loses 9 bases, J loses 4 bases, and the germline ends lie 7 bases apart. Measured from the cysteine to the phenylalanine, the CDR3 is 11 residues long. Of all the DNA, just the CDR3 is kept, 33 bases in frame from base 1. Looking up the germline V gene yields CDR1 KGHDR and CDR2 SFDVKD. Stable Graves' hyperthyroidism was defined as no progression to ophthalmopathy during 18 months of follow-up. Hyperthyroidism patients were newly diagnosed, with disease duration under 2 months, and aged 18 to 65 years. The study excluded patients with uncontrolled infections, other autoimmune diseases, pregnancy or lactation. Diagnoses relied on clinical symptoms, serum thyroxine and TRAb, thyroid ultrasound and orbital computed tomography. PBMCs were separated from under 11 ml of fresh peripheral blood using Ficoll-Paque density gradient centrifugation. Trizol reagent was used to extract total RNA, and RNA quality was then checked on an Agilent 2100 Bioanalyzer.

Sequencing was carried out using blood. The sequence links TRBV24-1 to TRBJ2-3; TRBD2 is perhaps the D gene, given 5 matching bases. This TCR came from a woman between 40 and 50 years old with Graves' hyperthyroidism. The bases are TGTGCCACCTCGAGGGCAGATACGCAGTATTTT. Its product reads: CATSRADTQYF.